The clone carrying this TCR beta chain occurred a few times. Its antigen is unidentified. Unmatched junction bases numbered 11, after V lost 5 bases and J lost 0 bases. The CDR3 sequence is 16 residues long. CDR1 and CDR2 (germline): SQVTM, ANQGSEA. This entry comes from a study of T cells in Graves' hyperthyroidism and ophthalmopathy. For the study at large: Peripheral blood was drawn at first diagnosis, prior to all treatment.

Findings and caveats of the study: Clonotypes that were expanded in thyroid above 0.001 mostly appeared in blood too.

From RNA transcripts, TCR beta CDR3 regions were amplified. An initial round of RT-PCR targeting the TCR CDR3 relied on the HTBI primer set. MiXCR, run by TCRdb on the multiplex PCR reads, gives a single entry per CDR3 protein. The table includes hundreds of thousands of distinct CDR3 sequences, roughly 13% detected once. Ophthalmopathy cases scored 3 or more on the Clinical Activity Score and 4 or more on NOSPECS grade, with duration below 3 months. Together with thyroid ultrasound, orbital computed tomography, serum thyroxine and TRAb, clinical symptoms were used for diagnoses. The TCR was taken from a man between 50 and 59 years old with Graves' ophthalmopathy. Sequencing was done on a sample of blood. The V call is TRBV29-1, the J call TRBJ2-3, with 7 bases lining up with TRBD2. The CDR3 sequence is CSVRGGRRDSTDTQYF. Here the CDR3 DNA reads TGCAGCGTTCGCGGGGGACGGCGGGATAGCACAGATACGCAGTATTTT.